A single sample is the source of the 14 T cell receptor beta chains below, sequenced in a study of T-cell memory formation after mild COVID-19. TCRdb re-called the 5' RACE reads with MiXCR, one entry per CDR3 protein. The repertoire has about 360,000 distinct CDR3 sequences, over 13% of them found once; the top ten carry around a fifth. Sequences were obtained from PBMCs or a T cell subset sorted from them (not recorded which). These receptors came from a man aged 18-30 years who had mild COVID-19 (a few samples of this study predate the infection). Cell type and time point are not known.

The chain carries TRBV7-8 and TRBJ2-4, with D possibly TRBD2 on 7 matching bases. Looked up from germline, CDR1 is SGHVS and CDR2 is FQNEAQ. The germline V and J ends were trimmed by 5 bases and 1 base, with 15 bases remaining between them. The length of the CDR3 is 16 residues. CDR3 protein: CASSDRRLAAKNIQYF. CDR3 bases: TGTGCCAGCAGCGACAGGCGACTAGCTGCCAAAAACATTCAGTACTTC. Full variable domain (remainder filled in from reference TRBV7-8 and TRBJ2-4): GAGVSQSPRYKVAKRGQDVALRCDPISGHVSLFWYQQALGQGPEFLTYFQNEAQLDKSGLPSDRFFAERPEGSVSTLKIQRTQQEDSAVYLCASSDRRLAAKNIQYFGAGTRLSVL.

CDR3 region: CASSYDRRVDNSPLHF. The CDR3 DNA reads as TGTGCCAGCAGTTACGATAGGCGCGTGGATAATTCACCCCTCCACTTT. The rearrangement uses TRBV6-5 and TRBJ1-6; D call uncertain. Trimming shortened V by 2 bases and J by 5 bases, and 13 bases separated the two germline ends. The CDR3 contains 16 residues. Germline V gene data show CDR1 as MNHEY and CDR2 as SVGAGI.

The chain combines TRBV4-3 with TRBJ1-4; D not certain. Trimming cost V 2 bases and J 0 bases, with 7 bases left between them. Germline V gene data show CDR1 as LGHNA and CDR2 as YSLEER. This CDR3 region has 15 residues. The CDR3 DNA sequence: TGCGCCAGCAGCCAATGGGTCTCAACTAATGAAAAACTGTTTTTT. Translated, it gives CASSQWVSTNEKLFF.

The V and J genes are TRBV6-5 and TRBJ1-6; 9 bases match TRBD1. From germline, CDR1 is MNHEY and CDR2 SVGAGI. This CDR3 contains 15 residues. V lost 7 bases and J lost 8; bases outside the gene matches: 9. CDR3 bases: TGTGCCAGCAAAAACAGGGGGCAGTACGATTCACCCCTCCACTTT. It specifies CASKNRGQYDSPLHF.

The rearrangement uses TRBV12-3 or TRBV12-4 and TRBJ1-5; D may be TRBD1 (5 bases). The V end lost 6 bases, the J end lost 6 bases, and 12 bases lay between the germline ends. The CDR3 contains 13 residues. For the CDR3, the DNA is TGTGCCAGCAGAGAGGGGACGGGTCAGCCCCAGCATTTT. It translates to CASREGTGQPQHF.

This clonotype was seen only a few times. This chain connects TRBV7-9 to TRBJ2-5; D uncertain. This CDR3 contains 13 residues. Germline V CDR1 and CDR2: SEHNR, FQNEAQ (reference sequence). The V gene lost 5 bases and the J gene lost 3 bases, with 10 bases spanning the gap. The CDR3 DNA reads TGTGCCAGCAGCCCTGCCGGAGAAGAGACCCAGTACTTC. Its translation: CASSPAGEETQYF.

This clonotype came up a few times. The chain couples TRBV6-5 to TRBJ2-3; D not certain. The CDR3 totals 12 residues. Germline assignment: CDR1 MNHEY and CDR2 SVGAGI. Trimming took 6 bases from V and 2 from J, leaving 6 bases between them. CDR3 protein: CASRQTTDTQYF. In DNA form, the CDR3 reads TGTGCCAGCAGACAGACCACAGATACGCAGTATTTT.

The chain recombines TRBV29-1 with TRBJ2-6, with D unresolved. The germline V gene has CDR1 SQVTM and CDR2 ANQGSEA. This CDR3 is built from 14 residues. The germline V and J ends were trimmed by 1 base and 0 bases, with 4 bases remaining between them. CDR3 nucleotide sequence: TGCAGCGTTGAAGTGGTCTCTGGGGCCAACGTCCTGACTTTC. Its translation is CSVEVVSGANVLTF.

V and J are TRBV4-1 and TRBJ2-5, with 11 bases aligning to TRBD2. V shed 0 bases and J 4 bases; nucleotides not matched to a gene: 13. The length of the CDR3 is 19 residues. Germline CDR1 reads MGHRA; CDR2 reads YSYEKL. The chain's CDR3 is CASSQEGPTSGDPPETQYF. The CDR3 DNA is TGCGCCAGCAGCCAAGAGGGGCCGACTAGCGGGGATCCTCCAGAGACCCAGTACTTC.

This clonotype has only a few counts. The chain has TRBV29-1 and TRBJ2-1; D is possibly TRBD2 (6 bases). V shed 4 bases and J shed 3 bases, with 13 bases lying between them. CDR3 length equals 14 residues. CDR1 and CDR2 from the germline V gene are SQVTM and ANQGSEA. DNA for the CDR3: TGCAGCGTTGTTGGTCAGGAGGGCTACAATGAGCAGTTCTTC. This sequence encodes CSVVGQEGYNEQFF.

The chain employs TRBV20-1 and TRBJ1-4; 7 bases are a match to TRBD1. CDR3 length: 14 amino acids. The germline V gene has CDR1 DFQATT and CDR2 SNEGSKA (reference sequence). The V and J ends lost 6 bases and 7 bases, in that order; junction bases with no gene match: 11. CDR3 amino acids: CSARRQGGGEKLFF. In nucleotides, the CDR3 is TGCAGTGCGCGGCGACAGGGTGGGGGTGAAAAACTGTTTTTT.

This clonotype was detected only a few times. V usage is TRBV10-3 and J usage is TRBJ2-7; TRBD1 aligns across 7 bases. Germline loops: CDR1 ENHRY, CDR2 SYGVKD. V was clipped by 5 bases and J by 0 bases; unmatched bases: 7. The CDR3 loop spans 15 amino acids. CDR3 residues: CAISSDRVSSYEQYF. In nucleotides, the CDR3 is TGTGCCATCAGTTCTGACAGGGTGAGCTCCTACGAGCAGTACTTC.

This chain links TRBV7-9 with TRBJ1-1; D is unresolved. CDR3 length equals 12 residues. The V end lost 3 bases, the J end lost 6 bases, and 8 bases lay between the germline ends. Germline V lookup: CDR1 SEHNR, CDR2 FQNEAQ (reference sequence). CDR3 sequence reads: CASSLRVAEAFF. CDR3 in DNA: TGTGCCAGCAGCTTGCGGGTCGCTGAAGCTTTCTTT.

This chain's CDR3 is CASSQGSQGQETQYF. Here the CDR3 DNA reads TGTGCCAGCAGCCAAGGTAGCCAGGGGCAAGAGACCCAGTACTTC. The gene calls are TRBV3-1 and TRBJ2-5; weak D call: TRBD1 (6 bases). Germline-derived CDR1 and CDR2 are LGHDT and YNNKEL (reference sequence). The CDR3 has 15 amino acids. Trimming cost V 1 base and J 2 bases, with 11 bases left between them.